This T cell receptor (beta chain) was sequenced in a study of tumor and adjacent non-tumor tissue in lung cancer. Study context: Stage I to III disease affected ten to eleven men and 5 women aged roughly 31 to 85. Millions of productive TCRbeta reads were obtained per sample on average. Study-wide results and caveats: Patients with more diverse tumor TCRs had worse survival.

TCRbeta libraries were built with three rounds of nested PCR, modified from ARM-PCR. TCRdb independently ran MiXCR on the multiplex PCR reads; one entry per CDR3 protein. Of approximately 140,000 distinct CDR3 sequences listed, around 66% are singletons. V lost 8 bases and J 6 bases, leaving 17 bases between the germline ends. Germline loops: CDR1 MNHEY, CDR2 SVGAGI. The length of the CDR3 is 13 residues. No cell sorting was done before RNA was extracted from the tissue. About this clonotype itself: The antigen is unknown.

Sequencing was carried out using lung tumor tissue. The receptor was derived from a man aged 55 to 70 with small cell lung cancer. V is TRBV6-5 and J is TRBJ2-7, with D possibly TRBD2 on 5 matching bases. The CDR3 loop reads CASRTRGFCEQYF. In DNA form, the CDR3 reads TGTGCCAGCCGGACCAGAGGGTTCTGCGAGCAGTACTTC.